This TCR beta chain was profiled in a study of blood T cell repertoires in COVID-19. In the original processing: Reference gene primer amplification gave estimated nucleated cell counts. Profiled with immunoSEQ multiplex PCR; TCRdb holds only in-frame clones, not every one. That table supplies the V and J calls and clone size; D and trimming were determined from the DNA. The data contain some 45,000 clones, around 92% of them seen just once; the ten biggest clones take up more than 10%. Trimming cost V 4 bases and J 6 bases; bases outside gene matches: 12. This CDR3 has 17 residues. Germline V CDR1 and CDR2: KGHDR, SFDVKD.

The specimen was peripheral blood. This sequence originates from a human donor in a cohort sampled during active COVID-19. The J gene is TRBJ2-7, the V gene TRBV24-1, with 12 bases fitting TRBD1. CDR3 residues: CATSDRRGQGARGEQYF. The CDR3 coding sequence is TGTGCCACCAGTGACCGGAGGGGACAGGGGGCGCGGGGCGAGCAGTACTTC.